The 18 T cell receptor beta chains presented below share a single source sample, sequenced in a study of T-cell memory formation after mild COVID-19. TCRdb analysed the 5' RACE reads with MiXCR anew, one entry per CDR3 protein. The repertoire includes approximately 560,000 distinct CDR3 sequences, approximately 15% of them detected once, and about 7.5% sits in the top ten. Sequencing used PBMCs or a T cell subset sorted from them (not recorded which). These receptors came from an adult woman who had mild COVID-19 (a few samples of this study predate the infection). Cell type and time point are not known.

This clonotype was counted only a few times. This chain uses TRBV24-1 with TRBJ2-7; 8 nucleotides line up with TRBD1. The germline V gene has CDR1 KGHDR and CDR2 SFDVKD. Germline trimming cut 9 bases from V and 0 bases from J; bases unmatched to any gene: 15. The CDR3 spans 17 residues. This CDR3 is CATSDRVDRDGSYEQYF. CDR3 sequence (DNA): TGTGCCACCTCAGACAGAGTGGACAGGGACGGCTCCTACGAGCAGTACTTC.

V gene TRBV5-1 combines with J gene TRBJ2-5; 7 bases are shared with TRBD1. The germline gives CDR1 SGHRS, CDR2 YFSETQ. The ends lost 4 bases at V and 1 base at J; junction bases unmatched: 10. The CDR3 totals 16 residues. The CDR3 DNA reads as TGCGCCAGCAGCCAAGACAGGGTGGATACCCAAGAGACCCAGTACTTC. Residues: CASSQDRVDTQETQYF.

The rearrangement uses TRBV21-1 and TRBJ2-3. TRBV21-1 is a known pseudogene. The CDR3 covers 13 residues. This CDR3 reads CASSKAGVDTQYF. CDR3 in DNA: TGTGCCAGCAGCAAAGCGGGAGTAGATACGCAGTATTTT.

This clonotype has at least ten counts. The rearrangement uses TRBV19 and TRBJ2-1; 13 bases map to TRBD2. This CDR3 contains 15 residues. The V segment lost 6 bases and the J segment 12 bases; nucleotides outside the gene matches: 11. CDR1 is LNHDA and CDR2 is SQIVND in the germline V gene (reference sequence). The chain's CDR3 is CASSLRTSGGRGQFF. CDR3 coding DNA: TGTGCCAGTAGCCTCAGGACTAGCGGGGGTCGAGGGCAGTTCTTC.

This chain joins TRBV29-1 and TRBJ2-1, with 10 nucleotides matching TRBD2. Trimming at V came to 7 bases and at J to 10 bases, leaving 10 bases not matched to a gene. Per germline, CDR1 SQVTM and CDR2 ANQGSEA. The CDR3 extends over 13 amino acids. CDR3 coding DNA: TGCAGCGCCGAACTAGCGGGGTTCCCCGAGCAGTTCTTC. It encodes CSAELAGFPEQFF.

The genes are TRBV18 and TRBJ2-3; D may be TRBD1 (5 bases). The length of the CDR3 is 16 residues. Germline lookup yields CDR1 KGHSH and CDR2 LQKENI. V lost 5 bases, J lost 0 bases, and 15 bases lay in between. The CDR3 reads CASSDRLISSTDTQYF. The CDR3 DNA reads TGTGCCAGCTCAGACAGACTGATATCTAGCACAGATACGCAGTATTTT.

CDR3 protein: CASRDMLDMSNTGELFF. The CDR3 DNA is TGTGCCAGCAGAGACATGCTGGACATGTCGAACACCGGGGAGCTGTTTTTT. The J gene is TRBJ2-2, the V gene TRBV7-7, with D perhaps TRBD1 (5 bases). V lost 6 bases, J lost 0 bases, and 17 bases lay in between. Germline V CDR1 and CDR2: SSHAT, FNYEAQ (reference sequence). The CDR3 has 17 residues.

This rearrangement joins TRBV12-3 or TRBV12-4 to TRBJ1-4, with 9 bases aligning to TRBD1. This CDR3 comprises 15 residues. The V and J ends lost 6 bases and 10 bases, in that order; junction bases with no gene match: 12. The CDR3 DNA reads TGTGCCAGCAGACCCACCGGGACAGGGATGGGAAAACTGTTTTTT. This codes for CASRPTGTGMGKLFF.

The table lists this clonotype with a few counts. This chain links TRBV5-4 with TRBJ1-2; 7 nucleotides match TRBD1. V was clipped by 0 bases and J by 0 bases; unmatched bases: 2. The CDR3 totals 15 residues. CDR1 SGHNT and CDR2 YYREEE come from the germline V gene (reference sequence). The CDR3 coding sequence is TGTGCCAGCAGCTTGGGTGGGACAGCTAACTATGGCTACACCTTC. Protein product: CASSLGGTANYGYTF.

DNA of the CDR3: TGTGCCAGCAGCTTGGCAGGGGGAAGAGGTGGCTACACCTTC. It is translated as CASSLAGGRGGYTF. The rearrangement links TRBV7-9 to TRBJ1-2, with 7 bases aligning to TRBD1. After removal of 3 bases from V and 7 bases from J, the junction contained 8 bases not matched to a gene. Germline V gene lookup returns CDR1 SEHNR and CDR2 FQNEAQ (reference sequence). The CDR3 length is 14 residues.

The chain uses TRBV11-2 and TRBJ2-2; 10 positions agree with TRBD2. CDR1 is SGHAT and CDR2 is FQNNGV in the germline V gene. The CDR3 consists of 16 residues. The ends lost 7 bases at V and 1 base at J; junction bases unmatched: 6. The DNA of the CDR3 is TGTGCCAGCACCCAATGGACTAGCGGGAACACCGGGGAGCTGTTTTTT. Translating gives CASTQWTSGNTGELFF.

This chain connects TRBV5-1 to TRBJ2-2; no firm D call. Trimming removed 0 bases from V and 3 bases from J, with 12 bases in between. CDR1 and CDR2 (germline): SGHRS, YFSETQ. The CDR3 extends over 16 amino acids. Here the CDR3 reads CASSLVAQIYTGELFF. The DNA for the CDR3 is TGCGCCAGCAGCTTGGTAGCTCAAATCTACACCGGGGAGCTGTTTTTT.

The chain employs TRBV20-1 and TRBJ1-5; D call uncertain. This CDR3 comprises 12 residues. The germline gives CDR1 DFQATT, CDR2 SNEGSKA (reference sequence). The DNA of the CDR3 is TGCAGCGTTAGGGATAGCAATCAGCCCCAGCATTTT. It codes for CSVRDSNQPQHF.

J is TRBJ2-3 and V is TRBV12-3 or TRBV12-4; tentative D call: TRBD2 (6 bases). V was cut by 5 bases and J by 0 bases, with 18 bases left in between. This CDR3 is built from 17 residues. The DNA for the CDR3 is TGTGCCAGCAGTGGCCAGGGCGGGACGGAAAGCACAGATACGCAGTATTTT. Its translation: CASSGQGGTESTDTQYF.

This sequence joins TRBV7-9 and TRBJ2-5; 9 bases map to TRBD2. CDR3 length: 16 residues. The ends lost 5 bases at V and 5 bases at J; junction bases unmatched: 12. Germline CDR1 reads SEHNR; CDR2 reads FQNEAQ (reference sequence). The CDR3 sequence: CASSHHGRGGRETQYF. The CDR3 nucleotides are TGTGCCAGCAGCCACCACGGGCGGGGGGGCCGCGAGACCCAGTACTTC.

This clonotype was detected a few times. The chain is built from TRBV5-4 and TRBJ2-7; TRBD1 agrees at 7 bases. Germline trimming cut 3 bases from V and 6 bases from J; bases unmatched to any gene: 9. The germline V gene encodes CDR1 SGHNT and CDR2 YYREEE (reference sequence). The length of the CDR3 is 14 residues. CDR3 region: CASSSGTAPSEQYF. DNA of the CDR3: TGTGCCAGCAGCTCAGGGACAGCCCCGAGCGAGCAGTACTTC. Variable domain in full (rest from reference TRBV5-4 and TRBJ2-7): ETGVTQSPTHLIKTRGQQVTLRCSSQSGHNTVSWYQQALGQGPQFIFQYYREEENGRGNFPPRFSGLQFPNYSSELNVNALELDDSALYLCASSSGTAPSEQYFGPGTRLTVT.

The V and J genes are TRBV11-3 and TRBJ2-1; 9 bases agree with TRBD2. V lost 1 base and J lost 4; bases outside the gene matches: 5. The CDR3 totals 16 residues. Germline-derived CDR1 and CDR2 are SGHNT and YENEEA. CDR3 amino acids: CASSLANAGGYNEQFF. In nucleotides, the CDR3 is TGTGCCAGCAGCTTAGCTAACGCGGGGGGGTACAATGAGCAGTTCTTC.

This clonotype has more than one count but fewer than ten. The chain combines TRBV9 with TRBJ2-1; a weak D match, TRBD2 (5 bases). CDR3 size: 15 residues. The V gene lost 1 base and the J gene lost 5 bases, with 13 bases spanning the gap. Germline-derived CDR1 and CDR2 are SGDLS and YYNGEE. CDR3 protein: CASSVTITEDNEQFF. CDR3 DNA sequence: TGTGCCAGCAGCGTAACCATCACGGAGGACAATGAGCAGTTCTTC.